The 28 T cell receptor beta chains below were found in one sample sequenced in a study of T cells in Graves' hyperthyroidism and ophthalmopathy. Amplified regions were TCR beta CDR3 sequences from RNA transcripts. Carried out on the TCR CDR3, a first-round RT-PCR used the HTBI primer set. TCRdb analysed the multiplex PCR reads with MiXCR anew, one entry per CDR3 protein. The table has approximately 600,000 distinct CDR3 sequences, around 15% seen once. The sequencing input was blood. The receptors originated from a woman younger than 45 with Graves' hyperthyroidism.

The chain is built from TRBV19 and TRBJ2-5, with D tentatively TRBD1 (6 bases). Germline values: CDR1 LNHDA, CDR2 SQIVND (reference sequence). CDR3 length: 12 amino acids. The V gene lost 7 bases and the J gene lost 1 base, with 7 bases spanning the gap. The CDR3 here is CASMDSQETQYF. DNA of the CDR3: TGTGCCAGTATGGACAGCCAAGAGACCCAGTACTTC.

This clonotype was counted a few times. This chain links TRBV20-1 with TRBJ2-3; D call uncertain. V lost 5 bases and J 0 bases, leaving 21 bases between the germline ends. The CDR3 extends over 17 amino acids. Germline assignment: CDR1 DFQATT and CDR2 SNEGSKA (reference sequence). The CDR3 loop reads CSAVRPSPSISTDTQYF. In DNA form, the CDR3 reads TGCAGTGCTGTCCGGCCCTCACCCTCGATTAGCACAGATACGCAGTATTTT.

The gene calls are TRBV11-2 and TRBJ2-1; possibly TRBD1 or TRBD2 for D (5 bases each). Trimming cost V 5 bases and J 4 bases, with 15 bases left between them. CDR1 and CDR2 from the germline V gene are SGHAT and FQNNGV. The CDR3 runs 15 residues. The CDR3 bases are TGTGCCAGCAGCCCCCGAGAGGGGAATTACAATGAGCAGTTCTTC. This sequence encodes CASSPREGNYNEQFF.

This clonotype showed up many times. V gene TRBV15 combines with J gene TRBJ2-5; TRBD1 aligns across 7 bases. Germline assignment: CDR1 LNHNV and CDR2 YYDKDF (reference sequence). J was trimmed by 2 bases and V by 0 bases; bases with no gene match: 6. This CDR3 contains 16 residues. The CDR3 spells CATSRDLQGVQETQYF. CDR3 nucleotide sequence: TGTGCCACCAGCAGAGATCTGCAGGGGGTACAAGAGACCCAGTACTTC.

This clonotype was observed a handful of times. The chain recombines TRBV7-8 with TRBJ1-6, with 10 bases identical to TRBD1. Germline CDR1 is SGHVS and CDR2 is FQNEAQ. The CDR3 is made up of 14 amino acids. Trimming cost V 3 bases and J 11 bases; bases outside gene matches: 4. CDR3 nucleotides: TGTGCCAGCAGCTTGCTGGGGACAGGGGCACCCCTCCACTTT. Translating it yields CASSLLGTGAPLHF.

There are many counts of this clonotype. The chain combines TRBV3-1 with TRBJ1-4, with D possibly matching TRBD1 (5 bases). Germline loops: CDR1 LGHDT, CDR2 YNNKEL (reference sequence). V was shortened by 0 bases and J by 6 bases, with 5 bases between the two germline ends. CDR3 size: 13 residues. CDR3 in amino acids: CASSQDRDEKLFF. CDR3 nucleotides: TGTGCCAGCAGCCAAGACAGGGATGAAAAACTGTTTTTT.

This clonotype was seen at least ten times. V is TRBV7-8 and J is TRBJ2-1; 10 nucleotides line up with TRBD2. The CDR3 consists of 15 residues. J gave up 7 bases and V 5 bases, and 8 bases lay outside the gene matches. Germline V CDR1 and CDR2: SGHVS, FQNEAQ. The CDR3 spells CASSESGRASNEQFF. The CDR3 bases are TGTGCCAGCAGCGAGAGCGGGAGGGCTTCAAATGAGCAGTTCTTC.

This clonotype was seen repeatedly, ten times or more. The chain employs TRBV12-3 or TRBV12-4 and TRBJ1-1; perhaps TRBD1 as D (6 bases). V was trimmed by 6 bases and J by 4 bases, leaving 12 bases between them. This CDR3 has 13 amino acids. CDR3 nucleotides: TGTGCCAGCAGACTCACAGGGCCCACTGAAGCTTTCTTT. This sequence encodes CASRLTGPTEAFF.

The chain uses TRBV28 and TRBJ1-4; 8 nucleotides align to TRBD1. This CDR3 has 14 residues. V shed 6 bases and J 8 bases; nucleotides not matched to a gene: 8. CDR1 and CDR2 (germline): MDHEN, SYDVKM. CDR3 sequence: CASSPGQGPEKLFF. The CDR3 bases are TGTGCCAGCAGCCCCGGACAGGGCCCGGAAAAACTGTTTTTT.

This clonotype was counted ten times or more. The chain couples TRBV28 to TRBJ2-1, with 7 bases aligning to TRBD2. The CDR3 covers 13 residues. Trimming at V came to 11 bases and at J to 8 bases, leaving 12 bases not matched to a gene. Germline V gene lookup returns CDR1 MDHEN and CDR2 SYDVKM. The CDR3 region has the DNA TGTGCCTCACGAGGGAGGGGAATGGATGAGCAGTTCTTC. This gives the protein CASRGRGMDEQFF.

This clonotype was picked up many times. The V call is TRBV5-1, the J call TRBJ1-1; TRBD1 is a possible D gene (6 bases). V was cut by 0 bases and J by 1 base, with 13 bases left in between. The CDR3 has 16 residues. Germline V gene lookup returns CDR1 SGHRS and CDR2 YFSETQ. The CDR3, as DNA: TGCGCCAGCAGCTTGGTCCCCGACAGGTGGAACACTGAAGCTTTCTTT. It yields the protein CASSLVPDRWNTEAFF.

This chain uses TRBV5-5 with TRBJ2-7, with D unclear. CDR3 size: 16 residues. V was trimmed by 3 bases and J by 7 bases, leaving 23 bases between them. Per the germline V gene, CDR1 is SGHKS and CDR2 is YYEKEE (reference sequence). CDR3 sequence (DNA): TGTGCCAGCAGCTGGAACGACTGGGAAGGTTCTGAAGAGCAGTACTTC. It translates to CASSWNDWEGSEEQYF.

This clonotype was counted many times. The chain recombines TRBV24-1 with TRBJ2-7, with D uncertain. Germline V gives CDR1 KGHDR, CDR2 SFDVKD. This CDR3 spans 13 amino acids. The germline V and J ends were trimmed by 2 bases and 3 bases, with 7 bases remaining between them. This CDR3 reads CATSDSDHYEQYF. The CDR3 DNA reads TGTGCCACCAGTGATTCCGATCACTACGAGCAGTACTTC.

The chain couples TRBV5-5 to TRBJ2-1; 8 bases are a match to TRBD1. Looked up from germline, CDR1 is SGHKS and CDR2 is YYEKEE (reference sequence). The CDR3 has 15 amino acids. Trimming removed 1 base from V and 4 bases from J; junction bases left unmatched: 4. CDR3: CASSLSTGVYNEQFF. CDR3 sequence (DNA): TGTGCCAGCAGCTTGTCGACAGGGGTATACAATGAGCAGTTCTTC.

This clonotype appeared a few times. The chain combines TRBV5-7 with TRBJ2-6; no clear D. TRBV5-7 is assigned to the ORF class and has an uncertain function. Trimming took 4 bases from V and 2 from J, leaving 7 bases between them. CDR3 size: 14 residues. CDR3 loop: CASSPPAGANVLTF. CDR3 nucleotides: TGTGCCAGCAGCCCCCCGGCTGGGGCCAACGTCCTGACTTTC.

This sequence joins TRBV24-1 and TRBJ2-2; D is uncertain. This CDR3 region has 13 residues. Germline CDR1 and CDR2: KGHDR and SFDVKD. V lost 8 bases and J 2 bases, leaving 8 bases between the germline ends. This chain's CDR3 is CATNTANTGELFF. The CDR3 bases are TGTGCCACCAATACAGCCAACACCGGGGAGCTGTTTTTT.

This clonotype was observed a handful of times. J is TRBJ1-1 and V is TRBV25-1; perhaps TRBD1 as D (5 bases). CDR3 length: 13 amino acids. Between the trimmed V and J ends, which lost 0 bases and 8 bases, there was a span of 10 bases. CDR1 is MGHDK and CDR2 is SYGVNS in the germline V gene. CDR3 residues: CASSEYGRGEAFF. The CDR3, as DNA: TGTGCCAGCAGTGAATATGGGCGGGGGGAAGCTTTCTTT. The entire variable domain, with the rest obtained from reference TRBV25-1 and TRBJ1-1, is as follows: EADIYQTPRYLVIGTGKKITLECSQTMGHDKMYWYQQDPGMELHLIHYSYGVNSTEKGDLSSESTVSRIRTEHFPLTLESARPSHTSQYLCASSEYGRGEAFFGQGTRLTVV.

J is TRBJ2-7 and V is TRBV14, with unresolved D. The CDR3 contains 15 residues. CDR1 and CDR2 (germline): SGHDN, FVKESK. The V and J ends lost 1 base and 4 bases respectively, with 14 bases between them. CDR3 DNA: TGTGCCAGCAGCCAAGCGTCCCTTGGAGATTACGAGCAGTACTTC. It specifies CASSQASLGDYEQYF.

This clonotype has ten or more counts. This CDR3 is CASTPSGSIVTGELFF. The CDR3 DNA reads as TGTGCCAGCACCCCTAGCGGGAGTATAGTCACCGGGGAGCTGTTTTTT. The chain employs TRBV6-1 and TRBJ2-2; the match to TRBD2 covers 10 bases. CDR3 size: 16 residues. With V trimmed by 7 bases and J by 4 bases, 9 bases remained unmatched. CDR1 and CDR2 from the germline V gene are MNHNS and SASEGT.

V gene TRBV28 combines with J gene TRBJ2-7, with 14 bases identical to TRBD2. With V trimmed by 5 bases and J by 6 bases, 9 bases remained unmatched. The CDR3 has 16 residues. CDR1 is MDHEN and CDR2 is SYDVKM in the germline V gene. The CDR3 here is CASSLNPGLAGVEQYF. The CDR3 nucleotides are TGTGCCAGCAGTCTAAATCCGGGACTAGCGGGAGTCGAGCAGTACTTC.

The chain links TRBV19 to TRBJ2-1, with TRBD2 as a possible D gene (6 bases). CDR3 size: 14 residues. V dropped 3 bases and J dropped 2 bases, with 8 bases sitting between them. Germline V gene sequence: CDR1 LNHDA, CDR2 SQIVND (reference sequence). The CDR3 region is CASSIGGAYNEQFF. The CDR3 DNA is TGTGCCAGTAGTATCGGGGGAGCCTACAATGAGCAGTTCTTC. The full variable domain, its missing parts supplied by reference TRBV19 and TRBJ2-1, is DGGITQSPKYLFRKEGQNVTLSCEQNLNHDAMYWYRQDPGQGLRLIYYSQIVNDFQKGDIAEGYSVSREKKESFPLTVTSAQKNPTAFYLCASSIGGAYNEQFFGPGTRLTVL.

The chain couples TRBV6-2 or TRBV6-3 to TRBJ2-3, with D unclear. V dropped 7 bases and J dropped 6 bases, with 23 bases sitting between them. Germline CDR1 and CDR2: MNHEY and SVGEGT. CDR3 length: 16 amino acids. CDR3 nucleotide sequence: TGTGCCAGCACGCGTCAACCAGGATACCCTGGGGATACGCAGTATTTT. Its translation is CASTRQPGYPGDTQYF.

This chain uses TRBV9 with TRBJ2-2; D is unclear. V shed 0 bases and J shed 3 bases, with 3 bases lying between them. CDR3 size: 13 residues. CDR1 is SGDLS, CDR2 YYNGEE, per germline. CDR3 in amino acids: CASSVEHTGELFF. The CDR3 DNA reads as TGTGCCAGCAGCGTAGAACACACCGGGGAGCTGTTTTTT.

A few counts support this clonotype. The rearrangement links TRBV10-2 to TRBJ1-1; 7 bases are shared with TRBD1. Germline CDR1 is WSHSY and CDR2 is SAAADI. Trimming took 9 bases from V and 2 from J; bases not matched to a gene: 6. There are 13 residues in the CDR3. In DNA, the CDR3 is TGCGCCAGAAAGACAGGGAATAACACTGAAGCTTTCTTT. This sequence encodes CARKTGNNTEAFF.

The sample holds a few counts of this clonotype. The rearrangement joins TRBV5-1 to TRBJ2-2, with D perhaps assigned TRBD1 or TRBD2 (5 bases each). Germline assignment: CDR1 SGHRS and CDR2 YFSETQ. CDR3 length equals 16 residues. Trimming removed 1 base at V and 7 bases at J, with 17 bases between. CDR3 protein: CASSLFGTHRFGELFF. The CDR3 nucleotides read TGCGCCAGCAGCTTGTTTGGGACCCATAGGTTCGGGGAGCTGTTTTTT.

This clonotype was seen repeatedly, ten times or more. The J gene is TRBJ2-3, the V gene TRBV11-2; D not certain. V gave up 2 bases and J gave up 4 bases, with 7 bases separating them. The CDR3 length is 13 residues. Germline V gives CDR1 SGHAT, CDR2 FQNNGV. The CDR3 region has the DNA TGTGCCAGCAGCTTAAGGGCGGCAGATACGCAGTATTTT. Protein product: CASSLRAADTQYF.

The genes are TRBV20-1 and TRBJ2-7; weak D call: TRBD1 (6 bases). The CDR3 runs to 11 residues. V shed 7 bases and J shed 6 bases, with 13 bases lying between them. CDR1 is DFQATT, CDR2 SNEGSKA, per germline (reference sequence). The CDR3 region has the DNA TGCAGTGTTTATCGAGGGGGCGAGCAGTACTTC. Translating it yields CSVYRGGEQYF.

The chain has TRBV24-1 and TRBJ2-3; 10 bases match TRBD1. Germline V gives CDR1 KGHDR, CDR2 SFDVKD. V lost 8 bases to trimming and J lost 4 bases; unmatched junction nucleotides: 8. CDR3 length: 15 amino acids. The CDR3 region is CATIAGTGVADTQYF. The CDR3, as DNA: TGTGCCACCATTGCGGGGACAGGGGTCGCAGATACGCAGTATTTT.